Following are 23 T cell receptor beta chains from one sample sequenced in a study of T-cell memory formation after mild COVID-19. TCRdb ran MiXCR on the 5' RACE reads and lists one entry per CDR3 protein. This sample carries 150,000 to 200,000 distinct CDR3 sequences, over 10% of them seen once, and the ten largest clones take roughly 3.4%. The sequencing input was PBMCs or a T cell subset sorted from them (not recorded which). The receptors shown here come from a man in his late teens or twenties who had mild COVID-19 (a few samples of this study predate the infection). Cell type and time point are not known.

This clonotype was counted between two and nine times. The chain combines TRBV11-2 with TRBJ1-1, with D possibly being TRBD1 (6 bases). The CDR3 runs to 14 residues. Between the trimmed V and J ends, which lost 4 bases and 4 bases, there was a span of 13 bases. CDR1 and CDR2 (germline): SGHAT, FQNNGV. The CDR3 region has the DNA TGTGCCAGCAGCTCGCCGCGGGGGGCCACTGAAGCTTTCTTT. It codes for CASSSPRGATEAFF. The full variable domain, in which reference TRBV11-2 and TRBJ1-1 provide the parts outside the CDR3, is EAGVAQSPRYKIIEKRQSVAFWCNPISGHATLYWYQQILGQGPKLLIQFQNNGVVDDSQLPKDRFSAERLKGVDSTLKIQPAKLEDSAVYLCASSSPRGATEAFFGQGTRLTVV.

The chain has TRBV7-2 and TRBJ1-1; weak D call: TRBD1 (6 bases). The germline V gene has CDR1 SGHTA and CDR2 FQGNSA. The CDR3 consists of 14 residues. The V and J ends lost 5 bases and 4 bases respectively, with 14 bases between them. This chain's CDR3 is CASSPHREGTEAFF. The CDR3 DNA follows: TGTGCCAGCAGCCCACACAGGGAGGGCACTGAAGCTTTCTTT.

This clonotype occurred a few times. The chain carries TRBV12-5 and TRBJ1-1; D is unclear. There are 13 residues in the CDR3. V was pared by 1 base and J by 3 bases, with 6 bases between. Looked up from germline, CDR1 is LGHNT and CDR2 is FRNRAP. The CDR3 protein is CASGLGEYTEAFF. CDR3 sequence (DNA): TGTGCTAGTGGTTTGGGGGAGTACACTGAAGCTTTCTTT.

This clonotype was counted a few times. The chain uses TRBV20-1 and TRBJ1-2; D gene unclear. Trimming took off 1 base at V and 0 bases at J, with 9 bases between the two ends. This CDR3 is built from 14 residues. From germline, CDR1 is DFQATT and CDR2 SNEGSKA (reference sequence). The CDR3 bases are TGCAGTGCTAGAGGGACGGCTGCTAACTATGGCTACACCTTC. It translates to CSARGTAANYGYTF.

This clonotype was seen many times. V is TRBV11-2 and J is TRBJ1-2; tentative D call: TRBD1 (5 bases). The CDR3 runs 14 residues. The V gene's germline CDR1 is SGHAT and CDR2 FQNNGV. V lost 5 bases to trimming and J lost 4 bases, with 14 bases between them. CDR3 DNA: TGTGCCAGCAGCATCCCCGGGGCCCCCTATGGCTACACCTTC. Its protein is CASSIPGAPYGYTF.

This chain uses TRBV12-3 or TRBV12-4 with TRBJ1-1; D is uncertain. Trimming pared 5 bases from V and 3 bases from J, leaving 13 bases between. This CDR3 is built from 14 residues. CDR3 in amino acids: CASSARFGDTEAFF. CDR3 bases: TGTGCCAGCAGTGCCAGGTTTGGCGACACTGAAGCTTTCTTT.

In its sample, this clonotype was seen a few times. V gene TRBV6-5 combines with J gene TRBJ1-3; D not resolved. V was clipped by 7 bases and J by 2 bases, with 18 bases between them. This CDR3 region has 16 residues. Germline V gives CDR1 MNHEY, CDR2 SVGAGI. In DNA form, the CDR3 reads TGTGCCAGCACCGACCGGACGGGAGTTACTGGAAACACCATATATTTT. It yields the protein CASTDRTGVTGNTIYF.

The chain is built from TRBV12-3 or TRBV12-4 and TRBJ1-2, with D possibly matching TRBD1 (5 bases). V lost 3 bases and J lost 0, with 8 bases in between. The CDR3 extends over 14 amino acids. In nucleotides, the CDR3 is TGTGCCAGCAGTTTTCAGGGCTCTAACTATGGCTACACCTTC. Translated: CASSFQGSNYGYTF.

This clonotype was recorded a few times. The chain recombines TRBV7-3 with TRBJ2-1; 15 bases align to TRBD2. Germline lookup yields CDR1 SGHTA and CDR2 FQGTGA. The length of the CDR3 is 15 residues. The V and J ends lost 5 bases and 7 bases, in that order; junction bases with no gene match: 3. The CDR3 DNA is TGTGCCAGCAGCCGGGGACTAGCGGGAGGAAATGAGCAGTTCTTC. This codes for CASSRGLAGGNEQFF.

This chain's CDR3 is CASSLGGSYNSPLHF. CDR3 nucleotides: TGTGCCAGCAGCTTAGGAGGGTCCTATAATTCACCCCTCCACTTT. V usage is TRBV7-3 and J usage is TRBJ1-6; no clear D. V dropped 2 bases and J dropped 1 base, with 6 bases sitting between them. Germline CDR1 is SGHTA and CDR2 is FQGTGA. This CDR3 comprises 15 residues.

In its sample, this clonotype was seen many times. The J gene is TRBJ2-7, the V gene TRBV11-2; D is possibly TRBD2 (6 bases). This CDR3 is 12 amino acids long. Germline V gene data show CDR1 as SGHAT and CDR2 as FQNNGV. The V end was cut by 8 bases, the J end by 4 bases, with 12 bases between. The CDR3 DNA follows: TGTGCCAGCGGGCGGGACCTTTACGAGCAGTACGTC. It codes for CASGRDLYEQYV.

This clonotype was observed many times. The J gene is TRBJ2-2, the V gene TRBV7-2; D gene ambiguous. V lost 6 bases to trimming and J lost 8 bases, with 13 bases between them. The CDR3 has 13 amino acids. The germline CDR1 and CDR2 sequences are SGHTA and FQGNSA. CDR3 sequence (DNA): TGTGCCAGCAGTATTAACCAGCATGGGGAGCTGTTTTTT. This encodes CASSINQHGELFF.

The V and J genes are TRBV20-1 and TRBJ2-7; weak D call: TRBD1 (5 bases). The CDR3 is 12 residues long. Deletions cut 3 bases from V and 0 bases from J, with 6 bases between. Germline V lookup: CDR1 DFQATT, CDR2 SNEGSKA (reference sequence). The CDR3 sequence is CSARTVSYEQYV. In nucleotides, the CDR3 is TGCAGTGCTAGGACAGTCTCCTACGAGCAGTACGTC.

The rearrangement uses TRBV19 and TRBJ2-3; D is perhaps TRBD2 (5 bases). Germline-derived CDR1 and CDR2 are LNHDA and SQIVND (reference sequence). The CDR3 length is 14 residues. The V end was cut by 6 bases, the J end by 4 bases, with 14 bases between. The CDR3 DNA is TGTGCCAGTAGGACGGACTCGACCTCAGATACGCAGTATTTT. As protein: CASRTDSTSDTQYF.

The chain has TRBV5-1 and TRBJ2-3; 7 bases are a match to TRBD2. The germline V gene has CDR1 SGHRS and CDR2 YFSETQ. The CDR3 loop spans 16 amino acids. J gave up 1 base and V 0 bases, and 5 bases lay outside the gene matches. Here the CDR3 reads CASSLEGRGGTDTQYF. CDR3 coding DNA: TGCGCCAGCAGCTTGGAGGGTCGGGGGGGCACAGATACGCAGTATTTT.

The chain carries TRBV19 and TRBJ2-5; 12 positions match TRBD2. CDR1 LNHDA and CDR2 SQIVND come from the germline V gene (reference sequence). CDR3 length: 15 residues. V was pared by 6 bases and J by 4 bases, with 6 bases of the junction left unmatched. The CDR3 region has the DNA TGTGCCAGTAGCACCCTAGCGGGGGGGCCAGAGACCCAGTACTTC. Translation: CASSTLAGGPETQYF.

This clonotype was seen a few times. This chain connects TRBV5-1 to TRBJ2-7, with D possibly being TRBD2 (6 bases). The CDR3 runs 17 residues. V was cut by 0 bases and J by 2 bases, with 18 bases left in between. Germline V CDR1 and CDR2: SGHRS, YFSETQ. CDR3 DNA sequence: TGCGCCAGCAGCTTGGATCTGACTAGATCGCTAGCCTACGAGCAGTACTTC. The encoded protein is CASSLDLTRSLAYEQYF.

The chain uses TRBV2 and TRBJ1-6; D uncertain. The V and J ends lost 6 bases and 9 bases respectively, with 15 bases between them. CDR3 length equals 14 residues. Germline V gene data show CDR1 as SNHLY and CDR2 as FYNNEI. The CDR3 bases are TGTGCCAGCAGGGTGGCGTCAGGTGGTTCACCCCTCCACTTT. Its protein product is CASRVASGGSPLHF.

This clonotype has only a few counts. The V gene is TRBV12-3 or TRBV12-4, the J gene TRBJ2-1; D possibly corresponds to TRBD2 (6 bases). V shed 3 bases and J shed 9 bases, with 18 bases lying between them. CDR3 size: 15 residues. The CDR3 nucleotides read TGTGCCAGCAGTTTTGGGGCCGGGGGACCACCTGAGCAGTTCTTC. It codes for CASSFGAGGPPEQFF.

The rearrangement joins TRBV9 to TRBJ2-1, with 11 bases matching TRBD2. Germline loops: CDR1 SGDLS, CDR2 YYNGEE. This CDR3 spans 17 amino acids. V lost 2 bases and J lost 5; bases outside the gene matches: 9. CDR3 coding DNA: TGTGCCAGCAGCGTTAGATTTGGGACTAGCGGTCACAATGAGCAGTTCTTC. It encodes CASSVRFGTSGHNEQFF.

This rearrangement joins TRBV21-1 to TRBJ2-7; the table's D call TRBD1 went unverified against the DNA. TRBV21-1 corresponds to a pseudogene. CDR3 length: 15 amino acids. The CDR3 loop is CASSKRPRGPYEQYV. The CDR3 DNA follows: TGTGCCAGCAGCAAAAGACCGCGGGGGCCCTACGAGCAGTACGTC.

This clonotype was counted many times. This chain links TRBV7-9 with TRBJ1-2; 9 bases fit TRBD1. V lost 3 bases and J lost 5; bases outside the gene matches: 4. CDR1 is SEHNR and CDR2 is FQNEAQ in the germline V gene (reference sequence). This CDR3 has 14 residues. CDR3 amino acids: CASSFGTGKYGYTF. Here the CDR3 DNA reads TGTGCCAGCAGCTTTGGGACAGGGAAGTATGGCTACACCTTC.

A few counts support this clonotype. The V gene is TRBV7-6, the J gene TRBJ2-1, with 7 positions matching TRBD1. From germline, CDR1 is SGHVS and CDR2 FNYEAQ. With V trimmed by 6 bases and J by 2 bases, 7 bases remained unmatched. The CDR3 consists of 15 residues. Here the CDR3 DNA reads TGTGCCAGCAGGGTACAGGGGTCCCCCTACAATGAGCAGTTCTTC. Protein sequence: CASRVQGSPYNEQFF.